This TCR beta chain was obtained from a study of T cells expressing NK-cell markers. Overall study context: Each TCR beta repertoire originated in sorted T cells that were CD3+CD56+NKG2C+, CD3+CD56+NKG2C- or CD3+CD56-NKG2C+. Most of the eight sequenced donors tested HCMV-seropositive; one tested seronegative. Broader study findings: It is unclear if expanded NKG2C-expressing clones target HCMV antigens. A range of about 1.0-8% of CD8+ T cells consisted of dominant NKG2C+ clonotypes in more than five donors.

Germline lookup yields CDR1 MGHRA and CDR2 YSYEKL. The CDR3 loop spans 14 amino acids. TCRdb reprocessed the 5' RACE reads and reports one entry per CDR3 protein, with no DNA. The sample holds 250,000 or so distinct CDR3 sequences. With respect to this clonotype: Its antigen remains unidentified.

The chain combines TRBV4-1 with TRBJ1-2; TCRdb designates TRBD1, a call that cannot be tested without DNA. Sequencing input: blood T cells: a sorted CD56 or NKG2C T cell subset, CD4+ or CD8+ T cells, or bulk PBMC T cells (not recorded which). This receptor was taken from a woman between 18 and 69 years old in good health. The CDR3 is CASSQPWTGQGYTF.